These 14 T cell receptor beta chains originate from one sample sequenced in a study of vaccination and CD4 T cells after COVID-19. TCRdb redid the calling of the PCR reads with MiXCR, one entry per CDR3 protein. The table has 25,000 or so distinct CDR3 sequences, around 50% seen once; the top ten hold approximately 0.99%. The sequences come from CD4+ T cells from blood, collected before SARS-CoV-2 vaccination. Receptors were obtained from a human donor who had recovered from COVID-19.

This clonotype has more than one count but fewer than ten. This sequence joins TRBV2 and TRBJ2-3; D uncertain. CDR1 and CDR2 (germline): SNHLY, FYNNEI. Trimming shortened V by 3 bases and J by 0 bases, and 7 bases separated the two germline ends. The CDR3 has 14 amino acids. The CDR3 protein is CASSEQPSTDTQYF. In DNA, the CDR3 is TGTGCCAGCAGTGAGCAACCAAGCACAGATACGCAGTATTTT.

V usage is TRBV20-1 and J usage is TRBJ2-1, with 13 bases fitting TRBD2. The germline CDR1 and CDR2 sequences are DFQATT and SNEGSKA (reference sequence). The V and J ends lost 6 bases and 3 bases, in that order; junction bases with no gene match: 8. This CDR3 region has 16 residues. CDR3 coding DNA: TGCAGTGCGCCGGGACTAGCGGGACCTCGCTACAATGAGCAGTTCTTC. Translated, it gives CSAPGLAGPRYNEQFF.

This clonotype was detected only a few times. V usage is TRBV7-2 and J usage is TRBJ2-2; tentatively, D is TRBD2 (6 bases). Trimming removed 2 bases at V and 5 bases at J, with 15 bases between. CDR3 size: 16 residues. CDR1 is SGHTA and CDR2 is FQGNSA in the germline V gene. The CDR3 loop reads CASSLRFGDSTGELFF. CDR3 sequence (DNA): TGTGCCAGCAGCTTAAGGTTCGGGGACTCGACCGGGGAGCTGTTTTTT.

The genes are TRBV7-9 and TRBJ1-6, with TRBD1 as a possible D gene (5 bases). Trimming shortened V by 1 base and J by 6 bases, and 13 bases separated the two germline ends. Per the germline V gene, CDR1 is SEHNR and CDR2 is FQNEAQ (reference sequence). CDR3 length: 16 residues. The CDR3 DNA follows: TGTGCCAGCAGCTTAGACGGTGGGGGGGGTAATTCACCCCTCCACTTT. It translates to CASSLDGGGGNSPLHF.

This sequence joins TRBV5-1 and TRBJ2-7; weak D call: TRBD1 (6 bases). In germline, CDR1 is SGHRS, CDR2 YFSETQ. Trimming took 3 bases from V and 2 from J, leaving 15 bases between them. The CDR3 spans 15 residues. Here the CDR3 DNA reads TGCGCCAGCAGCTCAATACCCGGGACACCCTACGAGCAGTACTTC. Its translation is CASSSIPGTPYEQYF.

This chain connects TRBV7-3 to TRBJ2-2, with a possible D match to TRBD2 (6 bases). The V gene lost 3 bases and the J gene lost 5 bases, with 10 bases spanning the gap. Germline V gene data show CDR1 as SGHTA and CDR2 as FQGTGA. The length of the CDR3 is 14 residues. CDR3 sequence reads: CASSFASATGELFF. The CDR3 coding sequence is TGTGCCAGCAGCTTCGCTAGCGCTACCGGGGAGCTGTTTTTT.

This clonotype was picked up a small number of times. The CDR3 here is CASSPGQGNVGYTF. The CDR3, as DNA: TGTGCCAGCAGCCCGGGACAGGGTAACGTCGGCTACACCTTC. The chain recombines TRBV28 with TRBJ1-2, with 9 bases fitting TRBD1. CDR1 and CDR2 (germline): MDHEN, SYDVKM. The trim removed 6 bases at V and 8 bases at J, leaving 10 bases unmatched. The CDR3 totals 14 residues.

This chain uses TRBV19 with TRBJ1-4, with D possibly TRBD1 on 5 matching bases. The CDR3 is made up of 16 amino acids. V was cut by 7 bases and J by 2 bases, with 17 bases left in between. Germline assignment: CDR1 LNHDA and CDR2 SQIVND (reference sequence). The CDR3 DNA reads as TGTGCCAGTAAACCCTACGGGACGGCCACTAATGAAAAACTGTTTTTT. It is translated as CASKPYGTATNEKLFF.

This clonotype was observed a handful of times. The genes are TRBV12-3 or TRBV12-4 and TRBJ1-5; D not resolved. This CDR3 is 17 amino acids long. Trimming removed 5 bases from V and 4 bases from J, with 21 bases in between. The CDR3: CASSTTGGASWNQPQHF. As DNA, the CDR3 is TGTGCCAGCAGTACAACGGGTGGAGCGTCGTGGAATCAGCCCCAGCATTTT.

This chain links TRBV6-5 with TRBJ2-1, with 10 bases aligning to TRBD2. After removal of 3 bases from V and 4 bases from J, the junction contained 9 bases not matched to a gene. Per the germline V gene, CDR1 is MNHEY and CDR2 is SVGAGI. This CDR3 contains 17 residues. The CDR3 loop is CASSYRAGTSVYNEQFF. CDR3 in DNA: TGTGCCAGCAGTTATCGGGCCGGGACTAGCGTTTACAATGAGCAGTTCTTC.

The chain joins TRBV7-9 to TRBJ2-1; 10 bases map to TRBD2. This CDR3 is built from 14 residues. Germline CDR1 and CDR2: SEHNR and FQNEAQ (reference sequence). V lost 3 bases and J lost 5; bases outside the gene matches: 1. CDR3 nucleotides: TGTGCCAGCAGCTTTGGACTAGCGGACAATGAGCAGTTCTTC. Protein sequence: CASSFGLADNEQFF. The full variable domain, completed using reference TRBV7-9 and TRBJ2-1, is DTGVSQNPRHKITKRGQNVTFRCDPISEHNRLYWYRQTLGQGPEFLTYFQNEAQLEKSRLLSDRFSAERPKGSFSTLEIQRTEQGDSAMYLCASSFGLADNEQFFGPGTRLTVL.

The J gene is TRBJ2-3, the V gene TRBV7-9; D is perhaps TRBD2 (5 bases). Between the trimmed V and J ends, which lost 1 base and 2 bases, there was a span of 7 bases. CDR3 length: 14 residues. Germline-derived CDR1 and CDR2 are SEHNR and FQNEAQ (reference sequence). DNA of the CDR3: TGTGCCAGCAGCTTAGACGGGAACACAGATACGCAGTATTTT. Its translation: CASSLDGNTDTQYF.

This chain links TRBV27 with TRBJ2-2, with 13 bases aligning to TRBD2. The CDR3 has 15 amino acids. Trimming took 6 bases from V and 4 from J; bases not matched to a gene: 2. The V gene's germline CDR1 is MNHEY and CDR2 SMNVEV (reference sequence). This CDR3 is CASRTSGRPTGELFF. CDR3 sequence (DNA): TGTGCCAGCAGGACTAGCGGGAGGCCCACCGGGGAGCTGTTTTTT.

Here the CDR3 reads CASSALAGQETQYF. CDR3 bases: TGTGCCAGTAGCGCACTAGCGGGACAAGAGACCCAGTACTTC. This chain connects TRBV19 to TRBJ2-5; 10 bases map to TRBD2. J lost 2 bases, V lost 6 bases, and 3 bases had no gene match. Per germline, CDR1 LNHDA and CDR2 SQIVND (reference sequence). This CDR3 is 14 amino acids long.